The rows below give T cell receptor beta chains drawn from one sample of a study of patients and donors after allogeneic stem cell transplantation. Using its own MiXCR run on the RT-PCR reads, TCRdb lists one record per CDR3 protein. The repertoire holds about 960,000 distinct CDR3 sequences, with under 20% as singletons. The sample consisted of blood, either unsorted or a sorted T cell fraction (not recorded which). These receptors originate from a human donor who was either an allogeneic HSCT recipient or a stem cell or donor lymphocyte infusion donor (not recorded which). It is not recorded whose cells these are; they may come from a transplant donor. Both conserved end residues are part of each CDR3. Fields, in order: CDR3 protein, V gene, CDR3 length, J gene.

CDR3: CSARATWTSGSHEQYF
V: TRBV20-1
length: 16
J: TRBJ2-7

CDR3: CASSPGTSNTDTQYF
V: TRBV6-1
length: 15
J: TRBJ2-3

CDR3: CASSSRPRRTYEQYF
V: TRBV6-2/TRBV6-3
length: 15
J: TRBJ2-7

CDR3: CASSQFWSEKLFF
V: TRBV4-1
length: 13
J: TRBJ1-4

CDR3: CASSLAGAGAAYNEQFF
V: TRBV5-5
length: 17
J: TRBJ2-1

CDR3: CASSLYFRENTEAFF
V: TRBV12-3/TRBV12-4
length: 15
J: TRBJ1-1

CDR3: CASGWDGNPYEQYF
V: TRBV12-5
length: 14
J: TRBJ2-7

CDR3: CAGRGNTGELFF
V: TRBV4-3
length: 12
J: TRBJ2-2

CDR3: CASSLFEGDSYGYTF
V: TRBV7-6
length: 15
J: TRBJ1-2

CDR3: CASSPQGTGNNEQFF
V: TRBV7-8
length: 15
J: TRBJ2-1

CDR3: CASSLRVESQYF
V: TRBV5-1
length: 12
J: TRBJ2-5

CDR3: CASSLAPGPLEQYF
V: TRBV7-9
length: 14
J: TRBJ2-7

CDR3: CASSLASGGRSTDTQYF
V: TRBV7-2
length: 17
J: TRBJ2-3

CDR3: CASSLMGLVNTGELFF
V: TRBV7-3
length: 16
J: TRBJ2-2

CDR3: CASSHGFGTAYGYTF
V: TRBV12-3/TRBV12-4
length: 15
J: TRBJ1-2

CDR3: CASSPARGNTEAFF
V: TRBV4-1
length: 14
J: TRBJ1-1

CDR3: CATSDLGGGTVQETQYF
V: TRBV24-1
length: 17
J: TRBJ2-5

CDR3: CASAYRTSTDTQYF
V: TRBV2
length: 14
J: TRBJ2-3

CDR3: CASSLPGVSTEAFF
V: TRBV12-3/TRBV12-4
length: 14
J: TRBJ1-1

CDR3: CASSLTGNHNQPQHF
V: TRBV9
length: 15
J: TRBJ1-5

CDR3: CSVALWAGTEAFF
V: TRBV29-1
length: 13
J: TRBJ1-1

CDR3: CSARAAGQETQYF
V: TRBV20-1
length: 13
J: TRBJ2-5

CDR3: CASSYPPEKGHRIADTQYF
V: TRBV6-5
length: 19
J: TRBJ2-3

CDR3: CASSRASEGETQYF
V: TRBV2
length: 14
J: TRBJ2-5

CDR3: CSVVRQGSNYGYTF
V: TRBV29-1
length: 14
J: TRBJ1-2

CDR3: CASSPGKQGYEQYF
V: TRBV18
length: 14
J: TRBJ2-7

CDR3: CSARWEIRTDTQYF
V: TRBV20-1
length: 14
J: TRBJ2-3

CDR3: CASSKTSGYEQYF
V: TRBV12-3/TRBV12-4
length: 13
J: TRBJ2-7

CDR3: CASSPRLAGESGANVLTF
V: TRBV12-3/TRBV12-4
length: 18
J: TRBJ2-6

CDR3: CASSPGLYNEQFF
V: TRBV27
length: 13
J: TRBJ2-1

CDR3: CASSLVLAVGEQYF
V: TRBV11-2
length: 14
J: TRBJ2-7

CDR3: CASSYGPSNSYEQYF
V: TRBV6-5
length: 15
J: TRBJ2-7

CDR3: CASSPLVQPGELFF
V: TRBV12-3/TRBV12-4
length: 14
J: TRBJ2-2